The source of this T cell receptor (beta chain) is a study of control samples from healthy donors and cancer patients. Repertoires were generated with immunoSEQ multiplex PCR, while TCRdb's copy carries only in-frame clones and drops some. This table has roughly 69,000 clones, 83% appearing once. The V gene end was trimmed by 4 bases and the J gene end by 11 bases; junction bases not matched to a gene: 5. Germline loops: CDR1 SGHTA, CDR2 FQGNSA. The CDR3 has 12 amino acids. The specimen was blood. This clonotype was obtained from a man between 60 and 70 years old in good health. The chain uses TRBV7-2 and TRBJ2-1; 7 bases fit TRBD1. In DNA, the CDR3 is TGTGCCAGCAGCTCGGGACAGAATAAGCAGTTCTTC. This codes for CASSSGQNKQFF. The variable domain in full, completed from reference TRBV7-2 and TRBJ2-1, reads GAGVSQSPSNKVTEKGKDVELRCDPISGHTALYWYRQSLGQGLEFLIYFQGNSAPDKSGLPSDRFSAERTGGSVSTLTIQRTQQEDSAVYLCASSSGQNKQFFGPGTRLTVL.